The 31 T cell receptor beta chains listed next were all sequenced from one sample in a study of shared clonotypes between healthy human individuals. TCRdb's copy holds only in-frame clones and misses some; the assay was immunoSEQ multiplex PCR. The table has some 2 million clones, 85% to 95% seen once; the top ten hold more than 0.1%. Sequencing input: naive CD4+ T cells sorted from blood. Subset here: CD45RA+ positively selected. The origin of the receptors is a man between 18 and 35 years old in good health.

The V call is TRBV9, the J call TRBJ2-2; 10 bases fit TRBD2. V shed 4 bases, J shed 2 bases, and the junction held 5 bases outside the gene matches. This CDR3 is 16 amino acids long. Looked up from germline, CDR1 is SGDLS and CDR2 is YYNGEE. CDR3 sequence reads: CASSTRTSGNTGELFF. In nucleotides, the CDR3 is TGTGCCAGCAGCACCAGGACTAGCGGTAACACCGGGGAGCTGTTTTTT. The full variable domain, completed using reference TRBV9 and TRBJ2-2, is DSGVTQTPKHLITATGQRVTLRCSPRSGDLSVYWYQQSLDQGLQFLIQYYNGEERAKGNILERFSAQQFPDLHSELNLSSLELGDSALYFCASSTRTSGNTGELFFGEGSRLTVL.

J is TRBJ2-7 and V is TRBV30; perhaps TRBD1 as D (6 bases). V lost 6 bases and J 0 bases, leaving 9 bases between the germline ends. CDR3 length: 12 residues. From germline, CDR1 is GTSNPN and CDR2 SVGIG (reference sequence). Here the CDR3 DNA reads TGTGCCTGTGCGGACAGCTCCTACGAGCAGTACTTC. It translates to CACADSSYEQYF.

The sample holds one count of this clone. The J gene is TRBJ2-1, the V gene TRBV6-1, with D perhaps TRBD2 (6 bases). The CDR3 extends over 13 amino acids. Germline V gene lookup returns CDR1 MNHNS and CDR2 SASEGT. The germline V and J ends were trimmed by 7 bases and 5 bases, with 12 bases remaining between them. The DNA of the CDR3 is TGTGCCAGCACGAGACTAGTTAACAATGAGCAGTTCTTC. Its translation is CASTRLVNNEQFF.

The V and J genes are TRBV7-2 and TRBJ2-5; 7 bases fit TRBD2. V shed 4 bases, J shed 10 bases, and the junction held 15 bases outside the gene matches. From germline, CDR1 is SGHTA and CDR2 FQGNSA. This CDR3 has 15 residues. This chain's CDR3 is CASSYFPSGSSIQYF. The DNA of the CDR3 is TGTGCCAGCAGCTACTTTCCTAGCGGTTCATCAATCCAGTACTTC.

CDR3 sequence: CATDSGRLADTQYF. CDR3 nucleotide sequence: TGTGCCACGGATAGCGGGAGATTGGCAGATACGCAGTATTTT. The chain is built from TRBV19 and TRBJ2-3, with 9 bases matching TRBD2. Germline lookup yields CDR1 LNHDA and CDR2 SQIVND (reference sequence). J lost 4 bases, V lost 10 bases, and 9 bases had no gene match. The CDR3 runs 14 residues.

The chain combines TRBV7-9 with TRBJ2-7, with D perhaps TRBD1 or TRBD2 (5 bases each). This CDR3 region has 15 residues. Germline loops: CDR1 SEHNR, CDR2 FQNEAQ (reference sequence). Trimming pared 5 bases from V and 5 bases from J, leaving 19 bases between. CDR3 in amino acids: CASSPGRGVADEQYF. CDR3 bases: TGTGCCAGCAGCCCGGGGCGAGGGGTGGCGGACGAGCAGTACTTC.

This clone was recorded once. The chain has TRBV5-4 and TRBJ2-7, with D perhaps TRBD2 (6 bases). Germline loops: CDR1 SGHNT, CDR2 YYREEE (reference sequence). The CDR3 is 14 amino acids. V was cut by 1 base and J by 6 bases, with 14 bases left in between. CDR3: CASSLTSSSSEQYF. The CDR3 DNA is TGTGCCAGCAGCTTGACTAGCTCAAGCTCCGAGCAGTACTTC.

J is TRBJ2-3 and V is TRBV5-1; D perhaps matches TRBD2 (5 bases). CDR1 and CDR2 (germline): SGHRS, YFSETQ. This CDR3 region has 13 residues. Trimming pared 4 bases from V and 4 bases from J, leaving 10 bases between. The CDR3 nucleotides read TGCGCCAGCAGCGCGGGTAGTGCAGATACGCAGTATTTT. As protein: CASSAGSADTQYF.

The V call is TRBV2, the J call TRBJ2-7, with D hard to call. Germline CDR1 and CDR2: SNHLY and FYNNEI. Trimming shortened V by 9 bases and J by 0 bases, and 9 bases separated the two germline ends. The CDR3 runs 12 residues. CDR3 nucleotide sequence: TGTGCCAGTTCAACCAGCTCCTACGAGCAGTACTTC. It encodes CASSTSSYEQYF.

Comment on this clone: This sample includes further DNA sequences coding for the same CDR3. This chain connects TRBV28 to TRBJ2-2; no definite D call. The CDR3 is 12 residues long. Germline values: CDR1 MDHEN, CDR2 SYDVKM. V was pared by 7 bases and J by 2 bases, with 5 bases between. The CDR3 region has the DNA TGTGCCAGCATTTCAAACACCGGGGAGCTGTTTTTT. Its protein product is CASISNTGELFF.

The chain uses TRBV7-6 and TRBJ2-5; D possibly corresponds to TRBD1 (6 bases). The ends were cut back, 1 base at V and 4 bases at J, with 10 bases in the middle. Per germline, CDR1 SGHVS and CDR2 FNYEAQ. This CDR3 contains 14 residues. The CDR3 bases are TGTGCCAGCAGCTTAGGGACAGTAGGAGAGACCCAGTACTTC. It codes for CASSLGTVGETQYF.

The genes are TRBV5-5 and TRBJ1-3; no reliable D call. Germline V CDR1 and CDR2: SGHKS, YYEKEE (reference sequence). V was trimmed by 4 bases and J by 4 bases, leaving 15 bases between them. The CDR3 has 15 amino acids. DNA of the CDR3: TGTGCCAGCAGCCGACTGACCACGGGAGGAAACACCATATATTTT. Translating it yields CASSRLTTGGNTIYF.

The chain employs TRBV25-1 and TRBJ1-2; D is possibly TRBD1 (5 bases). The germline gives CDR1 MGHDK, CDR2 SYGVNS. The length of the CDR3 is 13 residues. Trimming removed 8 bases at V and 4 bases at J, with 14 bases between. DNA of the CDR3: TGTGCCAGCGGTGGGGGAAAAGGCTATGGCTACACCTTC. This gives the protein CASGGGKGYGYTF.

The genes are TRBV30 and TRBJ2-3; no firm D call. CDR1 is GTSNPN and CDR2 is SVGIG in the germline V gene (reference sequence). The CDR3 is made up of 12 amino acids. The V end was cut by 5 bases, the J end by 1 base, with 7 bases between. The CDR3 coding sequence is TGTGCCTGGGACATGGGCACAGATACGCAGTATTTT. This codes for CAWDMGTDTQYF.

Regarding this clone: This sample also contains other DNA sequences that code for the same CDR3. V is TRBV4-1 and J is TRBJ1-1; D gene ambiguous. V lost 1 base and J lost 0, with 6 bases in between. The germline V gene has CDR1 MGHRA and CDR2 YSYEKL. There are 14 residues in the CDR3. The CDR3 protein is CASSQVGVNTEAFF. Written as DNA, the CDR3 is TGCGCCAGCAGCCAAGTAGGTGTGAACACTGAAGCTTTCTTT.

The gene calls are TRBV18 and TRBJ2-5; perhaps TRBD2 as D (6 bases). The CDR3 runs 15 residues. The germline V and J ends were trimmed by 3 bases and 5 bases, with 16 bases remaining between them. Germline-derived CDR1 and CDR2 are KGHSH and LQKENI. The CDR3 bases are TGTGCCAGCTCACCTCCACACGGTAGCGGTGAGACCCAGTACTTC. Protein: CASSPPHGSGETQYF. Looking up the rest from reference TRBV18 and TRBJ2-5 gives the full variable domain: NAGVMQNPRHLVRRRGQEARLRCSPMKGHSHVYWYRQLPEEGLKFMVYLQKENIIDESGMPKERFSAEFPKEGPSILRIQQVVRGDSAAYFCASSPPHGSGETQYFGPGTRLLVL.

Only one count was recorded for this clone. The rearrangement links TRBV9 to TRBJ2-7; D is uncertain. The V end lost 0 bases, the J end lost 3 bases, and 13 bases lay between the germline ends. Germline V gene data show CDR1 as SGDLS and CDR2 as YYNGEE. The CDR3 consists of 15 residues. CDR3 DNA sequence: TGTGCCAGCAGCGTAGATTGGCAGACTTTCTACGAGCAGTACTTC. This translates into CASSVDWQTFYEQYF.

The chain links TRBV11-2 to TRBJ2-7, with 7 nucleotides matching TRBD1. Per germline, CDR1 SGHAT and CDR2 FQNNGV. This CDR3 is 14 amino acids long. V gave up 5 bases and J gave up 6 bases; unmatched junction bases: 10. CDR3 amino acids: CASSQGQVVGEQYF. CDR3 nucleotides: TGTGCCAGCAGCCAAGGACAGGTGGTAGGCGAGCAGTACTTC.

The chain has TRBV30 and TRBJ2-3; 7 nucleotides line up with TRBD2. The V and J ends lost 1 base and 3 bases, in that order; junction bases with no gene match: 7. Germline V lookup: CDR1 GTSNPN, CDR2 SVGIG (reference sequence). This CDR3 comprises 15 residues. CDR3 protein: CAWSGVGGPTDTQYF. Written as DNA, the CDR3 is TGTGCCTGGAGTGGTGTGGGAGGGCCTACAGATACGCAGTATTTT.

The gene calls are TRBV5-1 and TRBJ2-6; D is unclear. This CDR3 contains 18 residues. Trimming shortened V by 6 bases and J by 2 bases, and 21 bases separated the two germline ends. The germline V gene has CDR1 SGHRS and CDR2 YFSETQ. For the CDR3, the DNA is TGCGCCAGCAACCAGGCGCTCCGAGGCTCTACTGGGGCCAACGTCCTGACTTTC. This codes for CASNQALRGSTGANVLTF.

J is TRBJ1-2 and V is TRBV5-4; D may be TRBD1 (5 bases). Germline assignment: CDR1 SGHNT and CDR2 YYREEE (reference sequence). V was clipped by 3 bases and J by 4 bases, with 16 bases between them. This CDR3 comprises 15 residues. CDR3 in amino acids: CASSYTGVPLYGYTF. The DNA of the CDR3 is TGTGCCAGCAGCTATACAGGAGTCCCTCTCTATGGCTACACCTTC.

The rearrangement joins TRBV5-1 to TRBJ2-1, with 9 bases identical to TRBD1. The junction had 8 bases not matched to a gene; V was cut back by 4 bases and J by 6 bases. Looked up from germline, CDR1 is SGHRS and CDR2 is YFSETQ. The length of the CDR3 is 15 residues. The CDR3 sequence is CASSTGTGRINEQFF. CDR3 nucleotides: TGCGCCAGCAGCACCGGGACAGGGAGGATCAATGAGCAGTTCTTC.

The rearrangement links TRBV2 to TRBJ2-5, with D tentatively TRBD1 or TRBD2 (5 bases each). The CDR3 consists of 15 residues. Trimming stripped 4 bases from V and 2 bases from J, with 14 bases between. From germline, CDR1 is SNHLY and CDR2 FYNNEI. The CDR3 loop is CASSARDQGQETQYF. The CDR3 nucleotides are TGTGCCAGCAGTGCCCGGGACCAAGGGCAAGAGACCCAGTACTTC.

The DNA for the CDR3 is TGTGCCAGCAGTGAACGCGGTGGTTGGGGCGAGCAGTACTTC. Translated: CASSERGGWGEQYF. V is TRBV2 and J is TRBJ2-7, with D hard to call. V lost 2 bases and J lost 6, with 14 bases in between. CDR1 SNHLY and CDR2 FYNNEI come from the germline V gene. The CDR3 length is 14 residues. The complete variable domain, with remaining parts taken from reference TRBV2 and TRBJ2-7, reads EPEVTQTPSHQVTQMGQEVILRCVPISNHLYFYWYRQILGQKVEFLVSFYNNEISEKSEIFDDQFSVERPDGSNFTLKIRSTKLEDSAMYFCASSERGGWGEQYFGPGTRLTVT.

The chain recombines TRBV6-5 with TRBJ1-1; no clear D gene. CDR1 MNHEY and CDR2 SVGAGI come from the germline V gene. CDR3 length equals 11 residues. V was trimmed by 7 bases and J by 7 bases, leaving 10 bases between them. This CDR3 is CASIKGSEAFF. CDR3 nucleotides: TGTGCCAGCATTAAGGGAAGTGAAGCTTTCTTT.

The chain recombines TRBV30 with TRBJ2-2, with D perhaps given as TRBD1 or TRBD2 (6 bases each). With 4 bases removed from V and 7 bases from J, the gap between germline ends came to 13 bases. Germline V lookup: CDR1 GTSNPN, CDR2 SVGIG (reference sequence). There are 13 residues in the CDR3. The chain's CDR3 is CAWTRGPFGELFF. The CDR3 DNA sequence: TGTGCCTGGACCCGGGGGCCATTCGGGGAGCTGTTTTTT.

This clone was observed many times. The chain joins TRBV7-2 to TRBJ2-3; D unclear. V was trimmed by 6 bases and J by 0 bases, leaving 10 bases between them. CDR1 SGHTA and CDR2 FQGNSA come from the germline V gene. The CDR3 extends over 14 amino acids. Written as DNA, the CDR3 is TGTGCCAGCAGGTTGTCGCGCAGCACAGATACGCAGTATTTT. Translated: CASRLSRSTDTQYF.

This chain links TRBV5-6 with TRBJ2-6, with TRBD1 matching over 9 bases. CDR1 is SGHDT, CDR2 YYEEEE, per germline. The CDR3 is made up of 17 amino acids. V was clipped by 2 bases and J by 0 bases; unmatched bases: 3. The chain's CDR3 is CASSFDRGSSGANVLTF. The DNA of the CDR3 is TGTGCCAGCAGCTTCGACAGGGGGAGCTCTGGGGCCAACGTCCTGACTTTC. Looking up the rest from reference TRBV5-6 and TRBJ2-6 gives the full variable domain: DAGVTQSPTHLIKTRGQQVTLRCSPKSGHDTVSWYQQALGQGPQFIFQYYEEEERQRGNFPDRFSGHQFPNYSSELNVNALLLGDSALYLCASSFDRGSSGANVLTFGAGSRLTVL.

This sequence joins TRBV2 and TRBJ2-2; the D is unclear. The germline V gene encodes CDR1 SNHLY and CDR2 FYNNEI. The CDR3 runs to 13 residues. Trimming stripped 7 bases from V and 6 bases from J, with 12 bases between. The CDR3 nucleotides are TGTGCCAGCAATAGAGAGACCCCCGGGGAGCTGTTTTTT. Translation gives CASNRETPGELFF.

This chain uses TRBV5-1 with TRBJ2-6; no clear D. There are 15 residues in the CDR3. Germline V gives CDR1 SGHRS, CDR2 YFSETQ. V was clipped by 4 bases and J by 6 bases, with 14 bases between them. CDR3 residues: CASSPGPGEANVLTF. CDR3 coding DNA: TGCGCCAGCAGCCCTGGACCAGGAGAGGCCAACGTCCTGACTTTC.

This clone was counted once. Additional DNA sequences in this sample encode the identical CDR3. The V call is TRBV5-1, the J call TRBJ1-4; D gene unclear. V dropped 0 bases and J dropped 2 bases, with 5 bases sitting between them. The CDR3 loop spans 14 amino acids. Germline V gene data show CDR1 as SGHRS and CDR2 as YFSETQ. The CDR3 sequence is CASSLGQTNEKLFF. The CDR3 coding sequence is TGCGCCAGCAGCTTGGGGCAGACTAATGAAAAACTGTTTTTT.